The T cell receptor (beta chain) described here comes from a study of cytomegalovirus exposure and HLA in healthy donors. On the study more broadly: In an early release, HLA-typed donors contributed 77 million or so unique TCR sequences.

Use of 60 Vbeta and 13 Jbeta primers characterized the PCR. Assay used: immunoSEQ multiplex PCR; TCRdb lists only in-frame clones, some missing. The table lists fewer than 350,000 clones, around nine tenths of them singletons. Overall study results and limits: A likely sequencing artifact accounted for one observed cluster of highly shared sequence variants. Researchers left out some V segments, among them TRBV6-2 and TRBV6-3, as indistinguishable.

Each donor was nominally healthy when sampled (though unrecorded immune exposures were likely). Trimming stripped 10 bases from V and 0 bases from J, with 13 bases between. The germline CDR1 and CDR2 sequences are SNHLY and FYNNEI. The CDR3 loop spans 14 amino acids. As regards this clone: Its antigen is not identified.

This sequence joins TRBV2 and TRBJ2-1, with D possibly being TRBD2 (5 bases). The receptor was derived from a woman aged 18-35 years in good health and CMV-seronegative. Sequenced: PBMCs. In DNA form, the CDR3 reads TGTGCCATCCCCCGGGGTAGCTCCTACAATGAGCAGTTCTTC. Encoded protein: CAIPRGSSYNEQFF. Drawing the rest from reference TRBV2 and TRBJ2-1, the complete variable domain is EPEVTQTPSHQVTQMGQEVILRCVPISNHLYFYWYRQILGQKVEFLVSFYNNEISEKSEIFDDQFSVERPDGSNFTLKIRSTKLEDSAMYFCAIPRGSSYNEQFFGPGTRLTVL.